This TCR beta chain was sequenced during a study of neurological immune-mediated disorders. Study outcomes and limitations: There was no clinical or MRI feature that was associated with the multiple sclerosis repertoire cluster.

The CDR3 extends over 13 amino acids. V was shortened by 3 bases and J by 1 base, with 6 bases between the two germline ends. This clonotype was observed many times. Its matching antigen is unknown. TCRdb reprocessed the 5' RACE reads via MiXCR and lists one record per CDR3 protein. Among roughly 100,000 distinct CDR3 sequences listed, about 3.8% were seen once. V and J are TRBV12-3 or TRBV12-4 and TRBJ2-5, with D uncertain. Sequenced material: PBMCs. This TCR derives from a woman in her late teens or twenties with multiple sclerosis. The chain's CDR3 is CASSFSVQETQYF. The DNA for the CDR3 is TGTGCCAGCAGTTTTTCGGTCCAAGAGACCCAGTACTTC.